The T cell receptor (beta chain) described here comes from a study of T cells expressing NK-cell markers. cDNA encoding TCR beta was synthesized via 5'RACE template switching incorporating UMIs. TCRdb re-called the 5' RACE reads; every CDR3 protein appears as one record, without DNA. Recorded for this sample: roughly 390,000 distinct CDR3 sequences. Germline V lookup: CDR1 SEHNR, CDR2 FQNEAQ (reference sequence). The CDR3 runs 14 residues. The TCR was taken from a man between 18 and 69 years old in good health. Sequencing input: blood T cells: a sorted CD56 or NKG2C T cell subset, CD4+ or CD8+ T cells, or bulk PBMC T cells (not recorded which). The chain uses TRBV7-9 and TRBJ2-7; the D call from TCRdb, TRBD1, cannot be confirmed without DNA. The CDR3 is CASSLIGTATGQYF.